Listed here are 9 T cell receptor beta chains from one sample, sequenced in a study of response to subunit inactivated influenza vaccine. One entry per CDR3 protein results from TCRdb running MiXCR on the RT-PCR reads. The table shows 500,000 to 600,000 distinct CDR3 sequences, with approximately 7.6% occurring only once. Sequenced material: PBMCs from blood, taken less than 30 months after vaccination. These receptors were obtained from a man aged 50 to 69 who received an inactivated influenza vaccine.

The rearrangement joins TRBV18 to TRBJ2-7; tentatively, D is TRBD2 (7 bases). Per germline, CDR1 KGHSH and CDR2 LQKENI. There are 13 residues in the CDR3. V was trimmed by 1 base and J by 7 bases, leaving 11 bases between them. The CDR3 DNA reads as TGTGCCAGCTCACCACAGGGGGGGGAAGAGCAGTACTTC. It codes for CASSPQGGEEQYF.

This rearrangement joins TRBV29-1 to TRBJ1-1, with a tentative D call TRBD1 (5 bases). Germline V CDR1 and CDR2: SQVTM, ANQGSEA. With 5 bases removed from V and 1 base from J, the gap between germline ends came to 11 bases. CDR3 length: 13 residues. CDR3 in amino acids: CSVLGDSNTEAFF. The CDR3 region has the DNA TGCAGCGTTTTGGGGGACTCGAACACTGAAGCTTTCTTT.

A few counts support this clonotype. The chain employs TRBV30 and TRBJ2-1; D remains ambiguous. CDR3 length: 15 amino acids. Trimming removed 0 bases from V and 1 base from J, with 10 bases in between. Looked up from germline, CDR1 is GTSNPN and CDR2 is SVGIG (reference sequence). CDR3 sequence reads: CAWSVGTGSYNEQFF. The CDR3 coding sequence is TGTGCCTGGAGTGTCGGCACCGGATCCTACAATGAGCAGTTCTTC. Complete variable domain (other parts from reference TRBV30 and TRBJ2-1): SQTIHQWPATLVQPVGSPLSLECTVEGTSNPNLYWYRQAAGRGLQLLFYSVGIGQISSEVPQNLSASRPQDRQFILSSKKLLLSDSGFYLCAWSVGTGSYNEQFFGPGTRLTVL.

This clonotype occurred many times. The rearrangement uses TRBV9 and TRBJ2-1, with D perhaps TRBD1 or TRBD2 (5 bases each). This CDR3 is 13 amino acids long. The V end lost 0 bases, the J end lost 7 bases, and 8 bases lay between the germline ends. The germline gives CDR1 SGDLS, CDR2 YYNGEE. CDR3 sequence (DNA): TGTGCCAGCAGCGTAGACGAGGGGAATGAGCAGTTCTTC. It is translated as CASSVDEGNEQFF.

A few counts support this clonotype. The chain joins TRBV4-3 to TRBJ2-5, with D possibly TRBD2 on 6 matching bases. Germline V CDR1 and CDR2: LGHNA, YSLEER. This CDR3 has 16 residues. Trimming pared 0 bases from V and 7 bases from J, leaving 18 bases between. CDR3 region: CASSQDVGGNVGTQYF. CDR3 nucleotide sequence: TGCGCCAGCAGCCAAGACGTTGGCGGGAATGTCGGGACCCAGTACTTC.

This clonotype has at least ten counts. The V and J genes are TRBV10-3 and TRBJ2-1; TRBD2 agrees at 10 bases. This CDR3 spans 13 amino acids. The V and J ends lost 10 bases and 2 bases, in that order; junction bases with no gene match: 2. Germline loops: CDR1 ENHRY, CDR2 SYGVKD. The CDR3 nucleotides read TGTGCCACAAGCGGGAGGGCCTACAATGAGCAGTTCTTC. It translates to CATSGRAYNEQFF.

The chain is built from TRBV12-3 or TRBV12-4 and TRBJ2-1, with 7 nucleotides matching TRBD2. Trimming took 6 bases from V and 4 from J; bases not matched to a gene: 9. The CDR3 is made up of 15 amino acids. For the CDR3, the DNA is TGTGCCAGCAGGCCTCTAGCGGCAGGATACAATGAGCAGTTCTTC. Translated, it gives CASRPLAAGYNEQFF.

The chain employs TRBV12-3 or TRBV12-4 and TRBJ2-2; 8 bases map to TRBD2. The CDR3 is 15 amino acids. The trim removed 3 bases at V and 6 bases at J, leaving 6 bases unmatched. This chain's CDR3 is CASSFGPGGAGELFF. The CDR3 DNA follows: TGTGCCAGCAGTTTCGGCCCGGGAGGGGCCGGGGAGCTGTTTTTT.

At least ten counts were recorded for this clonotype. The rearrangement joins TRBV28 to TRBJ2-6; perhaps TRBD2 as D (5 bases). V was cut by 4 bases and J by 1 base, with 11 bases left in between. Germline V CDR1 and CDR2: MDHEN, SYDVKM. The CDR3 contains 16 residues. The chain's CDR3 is CASSSPGISGANVLTF. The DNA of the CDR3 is TGTGCCAGCAGTTCGCCGGGGATTTCTGGGGCCAACGTCCTGACTTTC.